The present entry profiles one T cell receptor (beta chain) with its context. The antigen is not known. Per germline, CDR1 MDHEN and CDR2 SYDVKM. Trimming took 6 bases from V and 6 from J; bases not matched to a gene: 12. The CDR3 is 16 amino acids. Generated by immunoSEQ multiplex PCR, the TCRdb table keeps only in-frame clones and is missing some. This sample has approximately 110,000 clones, with roughly 87% found just once. These data belong to a study of T cell responses to AZD1222 COVID-19 vaccine. Study-wide findings and caveats: Vaccination with two AZD1222 doses was followed by a rise in Spike-specific TCR breadth and depth. The peak T cell response came first, and repertoires were sampled only after it.

The V gene is TRBV28, the J gene TRBJ2-2; 8 nucleotides line up with TRBD2. This receptor was identified in an adult in good health. The source was peripheral blood, collected on day 0 of AZD1222 vaccination. The CDR3 loop is CASRAGTRGRPGELFF. In DNA form, the CDR3 reads TGTGCCAGCAGGGCCGGGACTAGGGGTCGTCCCGGGGAGCTGTTTTTT.